The TCR beta chain under discussion was sequenced for a study of cytomegalovirus exposure and HLA in healthy donors (dated by TCRdb to the late 2010s). About the full investigation: An earlier analysis of approximately 550 of the donors reported 250 to 350 Gb of sequence data and about 100 million unique TCR beta sequences from about 200 million T cells. An early release covering roughly 600 HLA-typed donors comprised about 300 gigabases of sequencing data and roughly 85 million unique TCR sequences. Of the roughly 420 genotyped donors, more than 75% were placed in the genetic ancestry cluster associated with self-reported Caucasian donors. The study aimed to test whether cataloging public T cell receptors could reveal signatures of past pathogen exposure. Using immunosequencing, the study profiled T cell repertoires from fewer than 700 subjects and related those repertoires to cytomegalovirus serostatus. In addition to the first cohort of hundreds of subjects, a separate validation cohort of 120 different subjects was used. High-throughput TCR immunosequencing, statistical association of individual TCRs with disease status, and machine learning were combined to predict cytomegalovirus infection status. In a later analysis, previously published TCR beta repertoires from 550 to 700 donors were re-analyzed and high-resolution HLA genotyping was added so that TCR occurrence patterns could be studied. Rather than drawing on any new phenotypic data, the later analysis identified candidate immune exposures from TCR beta sequences and the way those sequences occurred across donors. An earlier analysis of roughly 600 of the donors used high-throughput TCR beta sequencing to judge whether each TCR beta V gene segment behaved as functional or pseudogenic. Donor age, sex, ethnicity and CMV serostatus were compiled together with the repertoire data. In a later genetic analysis, genome-wide SNP genotypes for about three fifths of the roughly 670 donors were used, and that subset was treated as a discovery cohort. Every repertoire in the discovery cohort had been generated on one and the same sequencing platform. HLA typing covered class I and class II loci at four-digit resolution. Typing coverage differed by locus: A, B, C, DRB1 and DQB1 were typed in roughly 620-630 donors, DQA1 in about 550, DPA1 in around 610, and DPB1 in approximately 450. Several DR-DQ haplotypes were handled as single units for association and clustering because linkage in the cohort was strong. Across approximately 400 genotyped donors of the cohort, an average of about 240,000 unique TCR beta nucleotide sequences per donor were sequenced, and approximately 17% of those sequences were non-productive.

The library relied on the immunoSEQ multiplex PCR assay. For the multiplex PCR, a mixture combining 60 forward primers for TCR Vbeta segments and 13 reverse primers for TCR Jbeta segments was used. The CDR3 region of rearranged TCR beta genes was amplified from genomic DNA with a multiplex PCR assay. Amplified TCR beta libraries were sequenced as 87-base-pair reads on the Illumina HiSeq System. Concerning the study's data processing: A later analysis tallied 80 million to 95 million unique TCR beta chains across the 666 repertoires, and approximately 9.9 million of those chains were shared by two or more donors. Raw reads were error-corrected and collapsed into unique sequences by a nearest-neighbor algorithm in which closely related sequences were merged to remove PCR and sequencing errors. V, D and J gene segments were assigned by aligning CDR3 sequences to IMGT reference sequences. For a sequence to be retained, a match of at least six nucleotides was required to both a V gene segment and a J gene segment. A rearrangement was called productive if the CDR3 had no stop codons and remained in frame with V and J, and every other rearrangement was called non-productive. Following IMGT convention, CDR3 was defined as the stretch from the second conserved V-encoded cysteine to the conserved J-encoded phenylalanine. The earlier analysis of about 610 of the donors excluded sequences that lacked an unambiguous match to a single V gene segment. An earlier analysis of over 450 of the donors classified V segments as functional when productive rearrangements were above 56.7% and as segregating when the standard deviation between donors was above 5%. A statistical classification framework was developed to diagnose cytomegalovirus status using the catalog of TCR beta chain sequences. In a later analysis, V and J genes were assigned by comparing TCR nucleotide sequences against IMGT/GENE-DB human TR gene sequences. Using the TCRdist pipeline, a later analysis assigned CDR3 sequences along with most-parsimonious VDJ recombination scenarios. In a later analysis, every TCR beta chain was defined by the combination of its CDR3 amino acid sequence and its V-gene family, and reads without a unique V-gene family were dropped. To address suspected cross-contamination and a sequencing artifact, a later analysis removed over 500 highly shared, low-generation-probability nucleotide sequences. For each public chain, a later analysis derived a clonal expansion index from normalized ranks of inferred template counts within each repertoire. A later analysis computed generation probabilities with a VDJ recombination model fitted to out-of-frame rearrangements, and checked the results against IGoR. Hypergeometric tests were used in a later analysis to score TCR-TCR, TCR-HLA and TCR-CMV co-occurrence, with a repertoire-size bias correction applied to the TCR pairs. A later analysis estimated false discovery rates by permuting HLA or CMV assignments 20 times. In a later analysis, co-occurring TCRs were grouped using DBSCAN, and TCRdist sequence similarity was added for clustering within HLA-allele-positive subsets. Repertoires with fewer than 30,000 or more than 120,000 public chains, plus five repertoires with anomalous nucleotide sharing, were excluded from co-occurrence clustering. TCRdb took this table from immuneACCESS and kept in-frame rearrangements with V and J called. Such tables lack part of the clones; where checked against another copy, unresolved V genes explain under half of the gap, and the rest is unexplained. D and trimming come from the DNA, and the V and J calls and clone size come from that table. The sample includes 100,000 to 150,000 clones, with over 80% observed a single time. The ten largest clonotypes hold 1.2% of the sample.

Notes on this clone: What antigen it recognizes has not been identified. No base quality information exists; no much larger clone differs at one position.

The cohort comprised some 680 healthy bone marrow donors. All cohort members were sampled while nominally healthy, although unrecorded immune exposures were likely present. The donor tested CMV seronegative, placing the donor among the 350 or so seronegative members of the cohort. A peripheral blood sample was provided by each donor, and peripheral blood mononuclear cells were used for TCR beta sequencing. Genomic DNA extraction from the blood cell samples was performed with the Qiagen DNeasy Blood Extraction Kit. Beyond this particular receptor, the publication reports: An association between a missense DCLRE1C variant and V-gene and J-gene trimming of TCR beta chains was found in a later genetic analysis and replicated in an independent cohort. In a later genetic analysis, fewer N-insertions in productive TCRs were reported among donors in an Asian-associated ancestry cluster than the approximately 710-donor mean. Over 15 rarely observed V segments, including chromosome 9 orphons, were excluded from the earlier analysis of 550 to 700 of the donors because counts were too low. A later analysis found that HLA-associated TCR beta chains were more clonally expanded and had lower generation probabilities than equally common non-associated chains. Correlated functional status among segregating V segments might reflect linkage disequilibrium, but an unknown experimental factor could not be ruled out. A later analysis found that most CMV-associated TCR beta chains appeared HLA-restricted, with HLA associations seemingly driven largely by CMV exposure. The presence/absence analyses assumed that sequencing depth was roughly uniform across donors, and that assumption may not be true. Because HLA typing was unavailable for some donors at each locus, only the typed subset was used in association tests. In an earlier analysis of some 640 of the donors, most TCR beta V segments were observed in productive rearrangements about 87% or about 30% of the time, broadly matching IMGT annotations. For the cohort, immune exposure information was limited to CMV serostatus. It was suggested by the authors that the approach could potentially be generalized to other disease states and immunological phenotypes. A further reported finding was that TCR beta sequences accurately predicted the HLA-A and HLA-B alleles for most subjects in the first cohort. In vitro tests confirmed that a few of the cytomegalovirus-associated TCR beta chains recognize cytomegalovirus antigens. The sequencing pipeline was judged likely to have produced a cluster of highly shared sequence variants as a technical artifact. Across donors, most TCR sequences were observed very rarely, whereas some public TCRs were present in many individuals. In a later analysis, some 17,000 TCR beta sequences were associated with specific HLA alleles at a false discovery rate of 0.05. According to a later analysis, parvovirus B19, influenza, CMV and Epstein-Barr virus appeared linked to several top co-occurrence clusters. A later analysis found that TCR association rates varied across HLA loci, with DRB1 alleles showing the most associated TCRs and HLA-C alleles the fewest. A total of roughly 160 TCR beta chains were listed by the study as associated with cytomegalovirus. The classifier was reported to diagnose cytomegalovirus status with high specificity and sensitivity in both the original cohort and the validation cohort. Only TCR beta chains were sequenced in this cohort, and the absence of alpha or paired-chain data limited detectable features. Some IMGT-functional V segments, including TRBV6-2 and TRBV6-3, could not be told apart with the 87-base-pair reads, so those segments were excluded. Strong co-occurrence of HLA alleles, especially DR and DQ, made assigning TCR associations to individual alleles difficult.

The germline V gene (reference sequence) provides CDR1 LNHNV and CDR2 YYDKDF. Spanning cysteine to phenylalanine, the CDR3 consists of 15 amino acids. The only DNA kept is the CDR3, 45 bases in frame from the first base. The V end loses 1 base and the J end loses 3 bases, and a stretch of 13 bases separates them. The sequenced sample consisted of PBMCs. This clonotype originated in a boy between 10 and 17 years old in good health and CMV-seronegative. The chain uses TRBV15 and TRBJ2-7; tentative D gene TRBD1, with 5 bases matching. The DNA sequence reads TGTGCCACCAGCAGAGGGGGCGGATCAAACTACGAGCAGTACTTC. This is translated as CATSRGGGSNYEQYF.